The entry that follows covers one TCR beta chain sequence. Its specificity is unknown. Only in-frame clones appear in the TCRdb table, and some are missing; sequencing was by immunoSEQ multiplex PCR. The sample shows tens of thousands of clones, around nine tenths of them seen only once. This specimen comes from a study of T cell responses to AZD1222 COVID-19 vaccine. In the study overall: Analysis merged second doses at about 4 or about 12 weeks.

Overall study results and limits: Reportedly, nearly half of unique spike TCRs recognized epitopes outside B.1.351/B.1.1.7 mutations. The donor group comprised mostly white British people and more females; the analysis possibly underestimated clonal diversity. All repertoire sampling was performed exclusively after the peak T cell response.

Sequenced here: peripheral blood, sampled on day 0 of AZD1222 vaccination. The TCR sequence derives from an adult in good health.

The CDR3 bases are TGTGCCAGCAGTTCGGACAATATGAACACTGAAGCTTTCTTT. As protein: CASSSDNMNTEAFF. The chain is built from TRBV27 and TRBJ1-1; perhaps TRBD1 as D (5 bases). Germline lookup yields CDR1 MNHEY and CDR2 SMNVEV (reference sequence). The CDR3 spans 14 residues. Between the trimmed V and J ends, which lost 4 bases and 0 bases, there was a span of 9 bases.